Sequencing of this T cell receptor (beta chain) was carried out in a study of blood T cell repertoires in COVID-19. Study-wide context: The study drew acute and convalescent COVID-19 samples from the United States, Italy and Spain.

Profiled with immunoSEQ multiplex PCR; TCRdb holds only in-frame clones, not every one. The sample comprises 95,000 to 150,000 clones, around 90% of which are singletons, and around 4% rests with the top ten. The TCR originated in an older woman with COVID-19, enrolled during active disease. What was sequenced was peripheral blood.

This CDR3 reads CASSPQISSYNSPLHF. The CDR3 DNA reads as TGTGCCAGCAGCCCCCAAATTAGCTCCTATAATTCACCCCTCCACTTT. This chain links TRBV3-1 (or the pseudogene TRBV3-2) with TRBJ1-6; no definite D call. The CDR3 consists of 16 residues. Germline V CDR1 and CDR2: LGHDT, YNNKEL (reference sequence). Trimming took 4 bases from V and 0 from J, leaving 10 bases between them.